This is a list of T cell receptor beta chains from one sample in a study of cytotoxic CD8 clonotypes in ibrutinib-treated CLL. Sequencing used immunoSEQ multiplex PCR; TCRdb keeps in-frame clones, though not all of them. The sample comprises around 250,000 clones, 70% of which are singletons, and over 15% rests with the top ten. Sample: PBMCs, taken after 24 months of ibrutinib treatment. Every receptor here comes from a human donor with chronic lymphocytic leukemia. Both conserved end residues are part of each CDR3. D genes are given only for firm matches. Some rows have no size entry. The others give once, few or many, or a class for an expanded clone.

CDR3 DNA: TGTGCCAGCAGCCCAATAACTTCGGGGATCAACGAGCAGTACTTC
CDR3 protein: CASSPITSGINEQYF
clone size: NA
D gene: NA
J gene: TRBJ2-7
V gene: TRBV7-9

CDR3 DNA: TGCGCCAGCAGCTCCGAGTTGGCGGCCTGGGAGCAGTACTTC
CDR3 protein: CASSSELAAWEQYF
clone size: NA
D gene: NA
J gene: TRBJ2-7
V gene: TRBV5-1

CDR3 DNA: TGTGCCAGCAGCTTAGAGCGGACTTCCTACAATGAGCAGTTCTTC
CDR3 protein: CASSLERTSYNEQFF
clone size: NA
D gene: NA
J gene: TRBJ2-1
V gene: TRBV7-8

CDR3 DNA: TGTGCCAGCAGTTACAGGGGAATCTTCCCCCTTGGCTACACCTTC
CDR3 protein: CASSYRGIFPLGYTF
clone size: NA
D gene: TRBD1
J gene: TRBJ1-2
V gene: TRBV28

CDR3 DNA: TGTGCCAGCAGTTATCTAGCGGGAGCAGAGACCCAGTACTTC
CDR3 protein: CASSYLAGAETQYF
clone size: few
D gene: TRBD2
J gene: TRBJ2-5
V gene: TRBV6-5

CDR3 DNA: TGTGCCAGCACCATTAAGCCAGGGCGGGGAAACACCATATATTTT
CDR3 protein: CASTIKPGRGNTIYF
clone size: NA
D gene: NA
J gene: TRBJ1-3
V gene: TRBV28

CDR3 DNA: TGCGCCAGCAGCCAAGACCGTTTTGGGACCATATATTTT
CDR3 protein: CASSQDRFGTIYF
clone size: NA
D gene: NA
J gene: TRBJ1-3
V gene: TRBV4-3

CDR3 DNA: TGTGCCAGTAGCTGGGGGGCTAGCGGGAACGCCGGGGAGCTGTTTTTT
CDR3 protein: CASSWGASGNAGELFF
clone size: few
D gene: TRBD2
J gene: TRBJ2-2
V gene: TRBV19

CDR3 DNA: TGTGCCAGCAGCGTACTAGTGAGCGGGAGGGCGGATGAGCAGTTCTTC
CDR3 protein: CASSVLVSGRADEQFF
clone size: NA
D gene: TRBD2
J gene: TRBJ2-1
V gene: TRBV9

CDR3 DNA: TGCGCCAGCAGCCGGGGGGGTCTGAACACTGAAGCTTTCTTT
CDR3 protein: CASSRGGLNTEAFF
clone size: NA
D gene: NA
J gene: TRBJ1-1
V gene: TRBV5-1

CDR3 DNA: TGTGCCAGCAGCACAACAGGGGCAGATACGCAGTATTTT
CDR3 protein: CASSTTGADTQYF
clone size: NA
D gene: TRBD1
J gene: TRBJ2-3
V gene: TRBV14

CDR3 DNA: TGTGCCACCAGCAGCGACGGTGGGGCCAACAATGAGCAGTTCTTC
CDR3 protein: CATSSDGGANNEQFF
clone size: NA
D gene: NA
J gene: TRBJ2-1
V gene: TRBV15

CDR3 DNA: TGTGCCAGCAGCTCCCGGGAGCCTTTAACTTTCTTT
CDR3 protein: CASSSREPLTFF
clone size: NA
D gene: NA
J gene: TRBJ1-1
V gene: TRBV7-3

CDR3 DNA: TGCGCCAGCAGCTTGGATTCAGCCGGATGGGGGCGGTACGAGCAGTACTTC
CDR3 protein: CASSLDSAGWGRYEQYF
clone size: NA
D gene: NA
J gene: TRBJ2-7
V gene: TRBV5-1

CDR3 DNA: TGCAGCGTGGATAGGACAGGGGGCAATGGCTACACCTTC
CDR3 protein: CSVDRTGGNGYTF
clone size: NA
D gene: TRBD1
J gene: TRBJ1-2
V gene: TRBV29-1